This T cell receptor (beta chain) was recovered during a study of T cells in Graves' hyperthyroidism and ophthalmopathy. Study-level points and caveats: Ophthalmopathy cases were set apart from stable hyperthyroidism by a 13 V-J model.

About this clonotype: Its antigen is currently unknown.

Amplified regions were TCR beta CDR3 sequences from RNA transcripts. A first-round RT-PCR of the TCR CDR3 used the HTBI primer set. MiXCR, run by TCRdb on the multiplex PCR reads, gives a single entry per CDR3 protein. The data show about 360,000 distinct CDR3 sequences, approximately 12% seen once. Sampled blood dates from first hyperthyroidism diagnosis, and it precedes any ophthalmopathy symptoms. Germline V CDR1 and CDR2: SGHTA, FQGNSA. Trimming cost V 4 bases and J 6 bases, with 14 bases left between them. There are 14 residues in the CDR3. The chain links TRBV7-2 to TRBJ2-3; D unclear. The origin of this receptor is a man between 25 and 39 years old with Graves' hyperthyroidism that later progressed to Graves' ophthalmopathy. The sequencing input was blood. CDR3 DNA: TGTGCCAGCAGCTCGGTCCTCGGGTGGGATACGCAGTATTTT. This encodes CASSSVLGWDTQYF.